This record covers a single T cell receptor beta chain. Its antigen is unknown. No base quality values were provided; no much bigger clone lies one nucleotide off. The protocol used for the library was 5' RACE. Instrument on record: NextSeq 500. To correct for sequencing error and PCR bias, the TCR library protocol tagged individual cDNA molecules with unique molecular identifiers. Sequencing covered both TCR alpha and beta chains, and within each sample the abundances of alpha and beta sequences were tightly co-correlated. As for the original processing: Decombinator V4 was used to annotate TCR sequences for V gene, J gene and CDR3. Expanded TCRs were defined as changing significantly between any two time points under a Poisson model with p below 0.0001. Abundances of TCRs were expressed as counts per million after normalisation to the total number of TCRs sequenced in each sample. TRAV1-2 paired with TRAJ12, TRAJ20 or TRAJ33 defined MAIT TCRs, while TRAV10 paired with TRAJ18 defined iNKT TCRs. VDJdb, accessed on 1 November 2021, was searched for TCRs annotated for CMV, EBV and SARS-CoV-2, and TCRs annotated for more than one antigen were excluded. TCRdb reanalyzed the raw reads on its own, using fastp at Q25 for trimming and MiXCR for clone calling, and kept in-frame beta chains. Entries that share a CDR3 protein sequence are merged under the most common genes and DNA. TCRdb, not the original authors, processed these V and J calls. In all, the sample holds 52,000 or so distinct CDR3 sequences, and around an eighth of those were seen once. Together, the top ten hold approximately 1.3% of the sample.

The germline V gene (reference sequence) yields SEHNR for CDR1 and FQNEAQ for CDR2. The cysteine opens and the phenylalanine closes a CDR3 of 14 amino acids. Only the CDR3 region is kept as DNA, spanning 42 bases read in frame from base 1. The germline ends are 8 bases apart after V is trimmed by 1 base and J by 5 bases. Set within a cohort of healthcare workers in London, UK, this nested case-control study involved weekly PCR testing of nasopharyngeal swabs along with blood sampling. Healthcare workers were enrolled in the week of the UK lockdown, from 23 to 31 March 2020, and were followed every week for up to 16 weeks. This specimen belongs to a study of early T cells in non-severe SARS-CoV-2 infection (dated by TCRdb to the early 2020s). A note on the overall study: TCR sequencing used bulk RNA from unsorted whole blood, so alpha and beta chains could not be paired. On the study overall, not on this receptor specifically: VDJdb matching was skewed toward anti-spike CD8 responses and likely underestimated virus-specific expansions, missing private and CD4 specificities.

The sequenced material came from whole blood. This clonotype originated in an adult who was a healthcare worker with PCR-confirmed SARS-CoV-2 infection or an uninfected control (not recorded which). This sequence uses TRBV7-9 and TRBJ2-2; no D segment can be confidently identified. The DNA sequence follows: TGTGCCAGCAGCTTAGTGGACCCGACCGGGGAGCTGTTTTTT. This translates into CASSLVDPTGELFF. The full variable domain, with segments outside the CDR3 supplied by the reference TRBV7-9 and TRBJ2-2 proteins, appears as DTGVSQNPRHKITKRGQNVTFRCDPISEHNRLYWYRQTLGQGPEFLTYFQNEAQLEKSRLLSDRFSAERPKGSFSTLEIQRTEQGDSAMYLCASSLVDPTGELFFGEGSRLTVL.